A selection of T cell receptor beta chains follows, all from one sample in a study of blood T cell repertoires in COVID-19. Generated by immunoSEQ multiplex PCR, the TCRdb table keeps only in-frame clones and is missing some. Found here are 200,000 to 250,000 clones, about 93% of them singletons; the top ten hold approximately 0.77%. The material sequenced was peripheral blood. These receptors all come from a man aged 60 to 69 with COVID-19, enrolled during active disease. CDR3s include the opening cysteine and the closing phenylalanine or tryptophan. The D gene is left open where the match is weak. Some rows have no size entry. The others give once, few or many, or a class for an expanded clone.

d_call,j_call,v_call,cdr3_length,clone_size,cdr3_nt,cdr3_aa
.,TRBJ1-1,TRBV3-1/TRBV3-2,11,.,TGTGCCAGCAGCCGAACAGGAGAAGCTTTCTTT,CASSRTGEAFF
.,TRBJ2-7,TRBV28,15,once,TGTGCCAGCAGTCTTCAAGCGGGCCTCGCAGGCGAGCAGTACTTC,CASSLQAGLAGEQYF
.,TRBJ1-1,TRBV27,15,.,TGTGCCAGCAGTCCGAAGACAGGCGTCAACACTGAAGCTTTCTTT,CASSPKTGVNTEAFF
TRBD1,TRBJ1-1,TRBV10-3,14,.,TGTGCCATCAGTGAGCAGGGGGCTTCACCTGAAGCTTTCTTT,CAISEQGASPEAFF
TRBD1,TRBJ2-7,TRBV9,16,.,TGTGCCAGCAGCGTAGAGACCCGGGACAGGGAATACGAGCAGTACTTC,CASSVETRDREYEQYF
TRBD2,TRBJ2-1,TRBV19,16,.,TGTGCCAGTAGTCCTGGGACTAGCGGGAGGAGGGTAGAGCAGTTCTTC,CASSPGTSGRRVEQFF
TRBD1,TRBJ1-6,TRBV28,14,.,TGTGCCAGCAGCCTAGGTGGACAGGCCGGCGCCCTCCACTTT,CASSLGGQAGALHF
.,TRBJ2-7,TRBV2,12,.,TGTGCCAGCAGAGTACTAGCCCACGAGCAGTACTTC,CASRVLAHEQYF
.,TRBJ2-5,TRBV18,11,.,TGTGCCAGCTCCCCGCAAGAGACCCAGTACTTC,CASSPQETQYF
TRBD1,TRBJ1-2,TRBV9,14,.,TGTGCCAGCAGCCCAAGACAGGGGGCGGATGGCTACACCTTC,CASSPRQGADGYTF
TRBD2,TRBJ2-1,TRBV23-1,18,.,TGCGCCAGCAGTCAACGAAGACTAGCGGGAGCCATATACAATGAGCAGTTCTTC,CASSQRRLAGAIYNEQFF
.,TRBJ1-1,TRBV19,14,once,TGTGCCAGTAGTACGAGGGAGCCGAACACTGAAGCTTTCTTT,CASSTREPNTEAFF
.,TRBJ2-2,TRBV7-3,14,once,TGTGCCAGCAGCCCCGGGACAACCCCCGGGGAGCTGTTTTTT,CASSPGTTPGELFF
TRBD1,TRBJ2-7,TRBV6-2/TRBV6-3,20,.,TGTGCCAGCAGTTACTCTCGTCGTCGGACCGGGACAGGGAAAAAGGACGAGCAGTACTTC,CASSYSRRRTGTGKKDEQYF
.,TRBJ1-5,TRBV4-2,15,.,TGTGCCAGCAGCCAACAACTCGGACAGAATCAGCCCCAGCATTTT,CASSQQLGQNQPQHF
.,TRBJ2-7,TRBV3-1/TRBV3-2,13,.,TGTGCCAGCAGCCAAGGGCGGCCGGGGGAGCAGTACTTC,CASSQGRPGEQYF
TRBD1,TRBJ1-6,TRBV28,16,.,TGTGCCAGCAGTTCGGGGAACAGGGGGTTTAATTCACCCCTCCACTTT,CASSSGNRGFNSPLHF
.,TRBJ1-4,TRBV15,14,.,TGTGCCACCAGCAGGGACAGAAAAAATGAAAAACTGTTTTTT,CATSRDRKNEKLFF
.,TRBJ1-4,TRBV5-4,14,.,TGTGCCAGCAGCTCCAGGTGGGAGAATGAAAAACTGTTTTTT,CASSSRWENEKLFF
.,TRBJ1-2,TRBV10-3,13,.,TGTGCCATCAGTGAGGGTAGTAACTATGGCTACACCTTC,CAISEGSNYGYTF
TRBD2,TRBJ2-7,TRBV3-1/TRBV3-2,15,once,TGTGCCAGCAGCCGACCCTCGGGGCGGGGGAGCGAGCAGTACTTC,CASSRPSGRGSEQYF
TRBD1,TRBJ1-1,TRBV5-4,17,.,TGTGCCAGCAGCTTGGGGGACAGGGGGCTTGTCTACACTGAAGCTTTCTTT,CASSLGDRGLVYTEAFF
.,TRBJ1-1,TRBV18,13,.,TGTGCCAGCTCACCACCGGGCTACACTGAAGCTTTCTTT,CASSPPGYTEAFF
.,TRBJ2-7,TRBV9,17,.,TGTGCCAGCAGCGTAGTTGACTCACCCGTACCTTTCTACGAGCAGTACTTC,CASSVVDSPVPFYEQYF
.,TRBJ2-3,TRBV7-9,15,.,TGTGCCAGCAGCTTAACCCTTCGGGGTGCAGATACGCAGTATTTT,CASSLTLRGADTQYF
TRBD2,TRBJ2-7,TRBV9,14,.,TGTGCCAGCAGTGGTAGCGGGGGTGTCTACGAGCAGTACTTC,CASSGSGGVYEQYF
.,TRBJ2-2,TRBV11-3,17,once,TGTGCCAGCAGCTTAGATTCGATACAGGGGAACACCGGGGAGCTGTTTTTT,CASSLDSIQGNTGELFF
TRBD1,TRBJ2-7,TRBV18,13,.,TGTGCCAGTCACAGGGGGGATTCCTACGAGCAGTACTTC,CASHRGDSYEQYF
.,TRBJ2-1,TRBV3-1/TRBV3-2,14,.,TGTGCCAGCAGCCAAGGTCAGGTGGCCGGTGAGCAGTTCTTC,CASSQGQVAGEQFF
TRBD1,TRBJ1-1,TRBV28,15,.,TGTGCCAGCAGTCCCTGGACAGGGCGGAACACTGAAGCTTTCTTT,CASSPWTGRNTEAFF
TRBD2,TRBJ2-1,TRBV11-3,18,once,TGTGCCAGCAGCTTCGGACTAGCGGGAGGGAGCTCCTACAATGAGCAGTTCTTC,CASSFGLAGGSSYNEQFF
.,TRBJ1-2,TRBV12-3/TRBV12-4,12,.,TGTGCCAGCAGCCCACAATTATATGGCTACACCTTC,CASSPQLYGYTF
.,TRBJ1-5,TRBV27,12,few,TGTGCCAGAGTTAGGAGGCCTCAGCCCCAGCATTTT,CARVRRPQPQHF
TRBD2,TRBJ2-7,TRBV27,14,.,TGTGCCAGCAGTTTGACTAGCGGCTCCTACGAGCAGTACTTC,CASSLTSGSYEQYF
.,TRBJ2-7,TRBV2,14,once,TGTGCCAGCAGTCCCCCAGTCAGTTCCTACGAGCAGTACTTC,CASSPPVSSYEQYF
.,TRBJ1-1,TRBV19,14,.,TGTGCCAGCTGGCCTCGGACAGCTAACACTGAAGCTTTCTTT,CASWPRTANTEAFF
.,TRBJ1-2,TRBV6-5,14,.,TGTGCCAGCAGTTCCTACAGGGAAGGGTATGGCTACACCTTC,CASSSYREGYGYTF
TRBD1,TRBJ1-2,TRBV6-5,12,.,TGTGCCAGTTCGGGACAGGGATATGGCTACACCTTC,CASSGQGYGYTF
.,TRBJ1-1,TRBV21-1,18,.,TGTGCCAGCAGCTCCCAATTCCACCCAGGGAAAGGATACACTGAAGCTTTCTTT,CASSSQFHPGKGYTEAFF
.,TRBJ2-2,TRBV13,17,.,TGTGCCAGCAGCCAACTGACAGACTCCGCGAACACCGGGGAGCTGTTTTTT,CASSQLTDSANTGELFF
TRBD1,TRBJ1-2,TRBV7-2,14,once,TGTGCCAGCAGCCCAGGGGGCAGTAGCTATGGCTACACCTTC,CASSPGGSSYGYTF
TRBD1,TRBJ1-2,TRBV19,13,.,TGTGCCACCCAAACCGGACAGGCCGGGGGCTACACCTTC,CATQTGQAGGYTF
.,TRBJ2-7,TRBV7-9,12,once,TGTGCCAGCAGCTTAGTCCAATACGAGCAGTACTTC,CASSLVQYEQYF
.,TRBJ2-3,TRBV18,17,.,TGTGCCAGCTCACTCCTGGGGGGAGACCTTAGCACAGATACGCAGTATTTT,CASSLLGGDLSTDTQYF